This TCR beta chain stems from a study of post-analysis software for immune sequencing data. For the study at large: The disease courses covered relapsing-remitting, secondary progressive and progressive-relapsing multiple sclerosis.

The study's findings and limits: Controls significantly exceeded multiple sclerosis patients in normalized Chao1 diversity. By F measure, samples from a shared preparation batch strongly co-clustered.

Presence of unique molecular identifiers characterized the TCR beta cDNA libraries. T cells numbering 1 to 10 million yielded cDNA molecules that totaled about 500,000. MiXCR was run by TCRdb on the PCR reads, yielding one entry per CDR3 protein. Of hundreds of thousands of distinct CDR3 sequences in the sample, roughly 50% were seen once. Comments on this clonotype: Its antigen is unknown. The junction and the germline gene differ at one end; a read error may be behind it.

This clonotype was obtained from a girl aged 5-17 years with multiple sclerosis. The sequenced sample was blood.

The CDR3 region has the DNA TGTGCCTGGAGGGCCCAGCTAGCGGGAGGATGGTTCTTC. This codes for CAWRAQLAGGWFF. This chain joins TRBV30 and TRBJ2-4, with 11 bases matching TRBD2. The CDR3 totals 13 residues. Germline V CDR1 and CDR2: GTSNPN, SVGIG (reference sequence).